This T cell receptor beta chain appears in the sequencing data of a study of OX40 agonist ivuxolimab in advanced cancers. Sequencing used immunoSEQ multiplex PCR; TCRdb keeps in-frame clones, though not all of them. The data show 70,000 to 95,000 clones, roughly 94% seen once. The V gene's germline CDR1 is LNHDA and CDR2 SQIVND (reference sequence). Trimming stripped 11 bases from V and 6 bases from J, with 19 bases between. The CDR3 has 13 amino acids. As for this clone: The antigen is undetermined.

Study findings and constraints: Near-lowest levels of clonal expansion characterized partial responders at 0.1-3.0 mg/kg.

The receptor's source is an adult with an advanced solid tumor such as melanoma, head and neck, liver or kidney cancer. The specimen comprised CD4+ or CD8+ T cells sorted from blood, sampled in a trial of the OX40 agonist ivuxolimab. The genes are TRBV19 and TRBJ1-2, with D possibly being TRBD1 (6 bases). The DNA for the CDR3 is TGTGCCTGTCGGGGGGGCGCTTTTGATGGCTACACCTTC. It yields the protein CACRGGAFDGYTF.